This T cell receptor (beta chain) originates from a study of TIL therapy for anti-PD-1-resistant metastatic lung cancer. The libraries were made with immunoSEQ v3. TCRdb's copy holds only in-frame clones and misses some; the assay was immunoSEQ multiplex PCR. The table has more than 55,000 clones, under 75% seen once. Time point of the sample: pre-treatment sample, taken before nivolumab and TIL therapy. The CDR3 has 16 amino acids. Per germline, CDR1 LGHNT and CDR2 FRNRAP. V was clipped by 1 base and J by 0 bases, with 10 bases between them. This chain links TRBV12-5 with TRBJ1-3; possibly TRBD1 for D (5 bases). This TCR was sampled from a person between 25 and 80 years old with non-small cell lung cancer. Material: blood, obtained at baseline. CDR3 protein: CASGLELTGSGNTIYF. CDR3 coding DNA: TGTGCTAGTGGTTTGGAACTAACAGGCTCTGGAAACACCATATATTTT.